The clone carrying this T cell receptor beta chain was seen only once. Its antigen is not identified. Germline V lookup: CDR1 SEHNR, CDR2 FQNEAQ (reference sequence). CDR3 length equals 17 residues. V lost 4 bases to trimming and J lost 0 bases; unmatched junction nucleotides: 9. A multiplex PCR was run with 60 Vbeta primers and 13 Jbeta primers. TCRdb keeps only in-frame clones here, not all; method: immunoSEQ multiplex PCR. Among approximately 210,000 clones listed, about 89% were seen once. The data derive from a study of cytomegalovirus exposure and HLA in healthy donors. Study-level points and caveats: The classifier reportedly diagnosed cytomegalovirus status with high specificity and sensitivity. HLA allele associations emerged for under 20,000 TCR beta sequences in a later analysis, at 0.05 false discovery rate.

The sample taken for sequencing was PBMCs. V gene TRBV7-9 combines with J gene TRBJ1-3; TRBD1 aligns across 7 bases. This TCR was sampled from a man younger than 40 in good health and CMV-seronegative. Written as DNA, the CDR3 is TGTGCCAGCAGCTCGTCGCAGGGGGTCGCCTCTGGAAACACCATATATTTT. Translation: CASSSSQGVASGNTIYF. Full variable domain (rest looked up from reference TRBV7-9 and TRBJ1-3): DTGVSQNPRHKITKRGQNVTFRCDPISEHNRLYWYRQTLGQGPEFLTYFQNEAQLEKSRLLSDRFSAERPKGSFSTLEIQRTEQGDSAMYLCASSSSQGVASGNTIYFGEGSWLTVV.